The 17 T cell receptor beta chains below come from one sample, sequenced in a study of cytomegalovirus exposure and HLA in healthy donors. The PCR employed 60 Vbeta primers together with 13 Jbeta primers. Profiled with immunoSEQ multiplex PCR; TCRdb holds only in-frame clones, not every one. The sample carries about 210,000 clones, approximately 80% recorded once. The specimen sequenced was PBMCs. These receptors came from a woman aged 45-59 years in good health and CMV-seropositive.

This chain connects TRBV5-5 to TRBJ2-3; TRBD1 might be the D (7 bases). Germline values: CDR1 SGHKS, CDR2 YYEKEE (reference sequence). Trimming stripped 1 base from V and 5 bases from J, with 17 bases between. The CDR3 covers 16 residues. The DNA for the CDR3 is TGTGCCAGCAGCTTGAGATCACAGGGGAGGCGAGATACGCAGTATTTT. Its protein is CASSLRSQGRRDTQYF.

This clone was seen once. The chain couples TRBV18 to TRBJ1-4; the match to TRBD1 covers 8 bases. Germline V gene lookup returns CDR1 KGHSH and CDR2 LQKENI. V shed 3 bases, J shed 7 bases, and the junction held 10 bases outside the gene matches. The CDR3 is made up of 16 amino acids. For the CDR3, the DNA is TGTGCCAGCTCACCTTTTTCCCCGGGACAGGTTGAAAAACTGTTTTTT. Amino acid sequence: CASSPFSPGQVEKLFF. Drawing the rest from reference TRBV18 and TRBJ1-4, the complete variable domain is NAGVMQNPRHLVRRRGQEARLRCSPMKGHSHVYWYRQLPEEGLKFMVYLQKENIIDESGMPKERFSAEFPKEGPSILRIQQVVRGDSAAYFCASSPFSPGQVEKLFFGSGTQLSVL.

V gene TRBV11-2 combines with J gene TRBJ2-3, with 9 bases identical to TRBD2. Germline V lookup: CDR1 SGHAT, CDR2 FQNNGV. CDR3 size: 19 residues. V lost 1 base and J lost 3; bases outside the gene matches: 14. Written as DNA, the CDR3 is TGTGCCAGCAGCTTAGTAGGCGGGGGGGCGTCCGGGAGGACAGATACGCAGTATTTT. It translates to CASSLVGGGASGRTDTQYF.

This sequence joins TRBV2 and TRBJ2-5; TRBD2 aligns across 9 bases. CDR3 length equals 14 residues. The germline V gene encodes CDR1 SNHLY and CDR2 FYNNEI. The V and J ends lost 7 bases and 5 bases, in that order; junction bases with no gene match: 8. Here the CDR3 reads CASKGGGAGETQYF. The CDR3 coding sequence is TGTGCCAGCAAAGGCGGGGGGGCCGGGGAGACCCAGTACTTC.

This chain links TRBV28 with TRBJ1-1; D possibly corresponds to TRBD1 (5 bases). The ends were cut back, 4 bases at V and 2 bases at J, with 14 bases in the middle. Looked up from germline, CDR1 is MDHEN and CDR2 is SYDVKM. The CDR3 length is 15 residues. This CDR3 is CASSYQRGSNTEAFF. For the CDR3, the DNA is TGTGCCAGCAGTTACCAAAGGGGAAGCAACACTGAAGCTTTCTTT.

The J gene is TRBJ1-3, the V gene TRBV5-1; D remains ambiguous. CDR1 and CDR2 from the germline V gene are SGHRS and YFSETQ. Trimming took 7 bases from V and 4 from J, leaving 15 bases between them. CDR3 size: 14 residues. The CDR3 coding sequence is TGCGCCAGCCGACCAGGAAGATCCGGAAACACCATATATTTT. It encodes CASRPGRSGNTIYF.

This clone was seen only a few times. The chain links TRBV2 to TRBJ1-3; tentatively, D is TRBD1 (5 bases). The CDR3 has 15 residues. V lost 6 bases and J lost 4, with 16 bases in between. Per germline, CDR1 SNHLY and CDR2 FYNNEI. CDR3 coding DNA: TGTGCCAGCAGGTCACCAACGGGGGACGGAAACACCATATATTTT. Protein sequence: CASRSPTGDGNTIYF.

J is TRBJ1-4 and V is TRBV19; tentatively, D is TRBD1 (6 bases). The CDR3 is made up of 15 amino acids. Germline CDR1 and CDR2: LNHDA and SQIVND (reference sequence). Trimming shortened V by 4 bases and J by 3 bases, and 12 bases separated the two germline ends. The CDR3 protein is CASSTGDISNEKLFF. The CDR3, as DNA: TGTGCCAGTAGTACAGGGGACATCTCTAATGAAAAACTGTTTTTT.

J is TRBJ1-1 and V is TRBV5-5; a possible D gene is TRBD1 (6 bases). Germline CDR1 is SGHKS and CDR2 is YYEKEE (reference sequence). V dropped 0 bases and J dropped 4 bases, with 16 bases sitting between them. This CDR3 contains 16 residues. The CDR3 is CASSLVLYLRGTEAFF. The CDR3, as DNA: TGTGCCAGCAGCTTGGTCCTTTACCTCAGGGGCACTGAAGCTTTCTTT. Together with reference TRBV5-5 and TRBJ1-1, the CDR3 gives the full variable domain: DAGVTQSPTHLIKTRGQQVTLRCSPISGHKSVSWYQQVLGQGPQFIFQYYEKEERGRGNFPDRFSARQFPNYSSELNVNALLLGDSALYLCASSLVLYLRGTEAFFGQGTRLTVV.

The rearrangement links TRBV18 to TRBJ1-6; unclear D gene. V was clipped by 6 bases and J by 7 bases, with 16 bases between them. Germline CDR1 is KGHSH and CDR2 is LQKENI. CDR3 length: 15 amino acids. In DNA, the CDR3 is TGTGCCAGCTCCCCAGCGGCCCGGGAAAATTCACCCCTCCACTTT. The encoded protein is CASSPAARENSPLHF.

This rearrangement joins TRBV18 to TRBJ1-3; no definite D call. This CDR3 region has 15 residues. V gave up 2 bases and J gave up 1 base, with 9 bases separating them. CDR1 is KGHSH and CDR2 is LQKENI in the germline V gene. In DNA, the CDR3 is TGTGCCAGCTCACCAGCGGGATTTTCTGGAAACACCATATATTTT. Residues: CASSPAGFSGNTIYF.

The V call is TRBV18, the J call TRBJ1-1; TRBD1 might be the D (6 bases). The germline CDR1 and CDR2 sequences are KGHSH and LQKENI. The CDR3 sequence is 12 residues long. Trimming stripped 1 base from V and 7 bases from J, with 7 bases between. The CDR3 DNA is TGTGCCAGCTCACCACGACAGGTTGAAGCTTTCTTT. Translated: CASSPRQVEAFF.

The chain couples TRBV7-3 to TRBJ2-1, with D uncertain. The germline V gene encodes CDR1 SGHTA and CDR2 FQGTGA. V was pared by 2 bases and J by 5 bases, with 7 bases between. This CDR3 is 13 amino acids long. The CDR3 loop is CASSLSADNEQFF. CDR3 DNA: TGTGCCAGCAGCTTATCTGCGGACAATGAGCAGTTCTTC.

This chain joins TRBV19 and TRBJ2-7; D ambiguous. The CDR3 is 16 residues long. V was trimmed by 2 bases and J by 2 bases, leaving 16 bases between them. Germline V gene lookup returns CDR1 LNHDA and CDR2 SQIVND (reference sequence). The CDR3 DNA reads TGTGCCAGTAGTATAATTCAGAGGCATCCGCCCTACGAGCAGTACTTC. It yields the protein CASSIIQRHPPYEQYF.

The chain employs TRBV5-1 and TRBJ1-2; D is ambiguous. The CDR3 runs 13 residues. The V end lost 5 bases, the J end lost 4 bases, and 12 bases lay between the germline ends. Germline assignment: CDR1 SGHRS and CDR2 YFSETQ. Here the CDR3 DNA reads TGCGCCAGCAGTGCAGGCGACGGCTATGGCTACACCTTC. This sequence encodes CASSAGDGYGYTF.

CDR3 sequence: CASSPSGTGGLSGYTF. In DNA, the CDR3 is TGCGCCAGCAGCCCGTCGGGGACAGGGGGCTTATCTGGCTACACCTTC. The chain joins TRBV4-3 to TRBJ1-2; TRBD1 aligns across 12 bases. CDR3 length: 16 residues. Germline CDR1 LGHNA, CDR2 YSLEER. V trimming: 4 bases; J trimming: 7 bases; junction bases outside the gene matches: 10.

The CDR3 region has the DNA TGTGCCAGCAGTTTAAATATGAGGGGAGGTGAGCAGTTCTTC. Amino acids: CASSLNMRGGEQFF. The J gene is TRBJ2-1, the V gene TRBV27, with D perhaps matching TRBD2 (6 bases). CDR1 is MNHEY and CDR2 is SMNVEV in the germline V gene (reference sequence). The V end was cut by 2 bases, the J end by 9 bases, with 14 bases between. The CDR3 length is 14 residues.